The sequence of this TCR beta chain was determined in a study of cytomegalovirus exposure and HLA in healthy donors. Findings and limits, study-wide: Per published reports, the classifier diagnosed cytomegalovirus status with high specificity and sensitivity. Beyond CMV serostatus, there was no information to go on about immune exposure.

Worth noting for this clone: Its cognate antigen is unknown.

These donors counted as nominally healthy when sampled, but unrecorded immune exposures were likely. Researchers ran the PCR with 60 Vbeta and 13 Jbeta primers. Original processing methods: As a later analysis found, there were about 80 million unique TCR beta chains, of which some 10 million were shared. TCRdb's table, derived via immunoSEQ multiplex PCR, lists solely in-frame clones and lacks some. That table supplies the V and J calls and clone size; D and trimming were determined from the DNA. The table shows roughly 120,000 clones, with 73% occurring only once. The TCR sequence derives from a woman younger than 45 in good health and CMV-seronegative. Source material: PBMCs.

CDR3 sequence: CASSLSGGPGETQYF. The CDR3 bases are TGTGCCAGCAGTCTATCGGGGGGGCCGGGGGAGACCCAGTACTTC. This chain connects TRBV6-1 to TRBJ2-5, with 8 bases lining up with TRBD2. The CDR3 has 15 residues. The V gene's germline CDR1 is MNHNS and CDR2 SASEGT. Trimming cost V 5 bases and J 5 bases; bases outside gene matches: 10.